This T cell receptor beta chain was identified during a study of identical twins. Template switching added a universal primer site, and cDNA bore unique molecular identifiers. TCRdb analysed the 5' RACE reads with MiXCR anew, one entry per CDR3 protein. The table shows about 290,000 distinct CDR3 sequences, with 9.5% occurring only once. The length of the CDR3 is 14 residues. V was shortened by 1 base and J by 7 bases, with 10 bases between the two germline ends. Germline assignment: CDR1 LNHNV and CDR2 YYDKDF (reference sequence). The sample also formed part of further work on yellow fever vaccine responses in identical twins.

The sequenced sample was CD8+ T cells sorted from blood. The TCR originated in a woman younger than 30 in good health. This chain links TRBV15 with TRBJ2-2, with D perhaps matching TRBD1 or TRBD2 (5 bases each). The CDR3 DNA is TGTGCCACCAGCAGAGGGGGGTTCAACGGGGAGCTGTTTTTT. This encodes CATSRGGFNGELFF.